This entry describes one T cell receptor beta chain. Its antigen is not known. These donors counted as nominally healthy when sampled, but unrecorded immune exposures were likely. This sample is part of a study of cytomegalovirus exposure and HLA in healthy donors. Findings and caveats of the study: Most of the CMV-associated TCR beta chains (in a later analysis) appeared to be HLA-restricted. Despite most TCR sequences being rare, some public TCRs occurred in many donors. Most of the TCR beta V segments (in an earlier analysis) were productive either about 87% or about 30% of the time.

This CDR3 has 17 residues. The J segment lost 8 bases and the V segment lost 5 bases, leaving 18 bases of the junction unmatched. Germline V CDR1 and CDR2: SGHAT, FQNNGV. The study ran its PCR with 60 Vbeta and 13 Jbeta primers. This table comes from immunoSEQ multiplex PCR, and its TCRdb copy is limited to in-frame clones, with some not included. Seen here are about 120,000 clones, about 80% observed once, and the top ten hold around 3%. The TCR comes from a male donor in good health and CMV-seronegative. The sequenced sample consisted of PBMCs. The rearrangement links TRBV11-2 to TRBJ2-1; 7 nucleotides agree with TRBD2. CDR3 coding DNA: TGTGCCAGCAGCCGATTGAGAGCGGGACCCTCGAGGGATGAGCAGTTCTTC. This translates into CASSRLRAGPSRDEQFF.